This T cell receptor beta chain was found in a study of blood T cell repertoires in COVID-19. Across the study: The United States, Italy and Spain were the sources of the acute and convalescent COVID-19 samples. Sources were T cells, B-cell-depleted T cells, or PBMCs; the material itself was cDNA or gDNA.

V dropped 4 bases and J dropped 4; count of bases not matched to a gene: 4. Per germline, CDR1 SEHNR and CDR2 FQNEAQ (reference sequence). The CDR3 runs to 14 residues. Authors' analysis steps: Estimates of nucleated cell counts were drawn from the amplification of reference gene primers. Data came from immunoSEQ multiplex PCR; TCRdb stores just in-frame clones and leaves some out. The V and J calls and clone size were taken over from that table, and D and trimming were inferred from the DNA. The table includes some 210,000 clones, about nine tenths detected once. The sample consisted of peripheral blood. This TCR came from a man in his sixties who had recovered from COVID-19. This chain connects TRBV7-9 to TRBJ1-3; 7 bases agree with TRBD1. The CDR3 sequence is CASSYTGAGNTIYF. As DNA, the CDR3 is TGTGCCAGCAGCTACACAGGGGCGGGAAACACCATATATTTT.